This T cell receptor beta chain was sequenced for a study of blood T cell repertoires in COVID-19. Study overall: COVID-19 samples, acute and convalescent, were from the United States, Italy and Spain. PBMCs, B-cell-depleted T cells, or T cells provided the cDNA or gDNA that made up the material.

Germline loops: CDR1 SEHNR, CDR2 FQNEAQ (reference sequence). V was shortened by 4 bases and J by 9 bases, with 18 bases between the two germline ends. The CDR3 contains 14 residues. Under the authors' procedure: Scientists estimated how many nucleated cells there were by amplifying reference gene primers. Profiling relied on immunoSEQ multiplex PCR, and the TCRdb table lists in-frame clones only, not all of them. D and trimming were read from the DNA, whereas the V and J calls and clone size are those reported in that table. The repertoire includes some 220,000 clones, 70% to 90% of them detected once, and roughly 6.4% sits in the top ten.

The chain carries TRBV7-9 and TRBJ1-1; weak D call: TRBD1 (6 bases). Sequences were obtained from peripheral blood. The sequence derives from a woman in her sixties with active or convalescent COVID-19. The CDR3: CASSYNRELVKAFF. CDR3 nucleotide sequence: TGTGCCAGCAGCTACAACAGGGAACTCGTGAAAGCTTTCTTT.